The TCR beta chain described here comes from a study of OX40 agonist ivuxolimab in advanced cancers. Regarding the study in general: Ivuxolimab was a fully human IgG2 agonistic monoclonal antibody targeting the costimulatory receptor OX40 (CD134). A male proportion of approximately 83% and a mean age of approximately 61 years, ranging from about 23 to 90, were recorded for the dose-escalation cohort. The point of sequencing TCRbeta in the periphery was to test whether ivuxolimab changed TCR sequence diversity and drove clonal T-cell expansion. Intravenous ivuxolimab was administered to patients every 2 weeks at six dose levels: 0.01, 0.1, 0.3, 1.5, 3 and 10 mg/kg. Of the roughly 54 dose-escalation patients, hepatocellular carcinoma was present in around 20, melanoma in approximately 15, renal cell carcinoma in 9 and head and neck cancer in 9. The paper describes the monotherapy dose-escalation part (N of about 54 patients) of the phase I trial of ivuxolimab. Three dose-escalation patients achieved partial responses, one with hepatocellular carcinoma and two with cutaneous melanoma. Patients were allowed to have had prior anti-PD-1, anti-PD-L1 or anti-CTLA-4 therapy, and around 40% of the dose-escalation patients had previously received checkpoint inhibitors. Findings and caveats that apply to the study as a whole: Low levels of normalized T-cell clonal expansion were also seen in some nonresponding patients. Clonal expansion of both CD4+ and CD8+ blood T cells was observed from baseline to week 6 at doses 0.1 to 3.0 mg/kg. In the 0.1-3.0 mg/kg groups, partial responders were among the patients with the lowest normalized peripheral clonal expansion, particularly in CD8+ T cells. After ivuxolimab, expanded clones were on average more numerous among CD8+ T cells than among CD4+ T cells. The antigen specificity of the clonally expanded peripheral T cells was not determined.

Of note for this clone: Its antigen has not been determined. No much larger clonotype is one base removed from it; base qualities were not supplied.

The trial excluded patients who had a history of autoimmune disease or who were on systemic immunosuppression. Peripheral blood for TCR sequencing was collected from all dose cohorts at baseline, on cycle 4 day 1, and on cycle 7 day 1. The samples were taken from a phase I, first-in-human, multicenter, open-label dose-escalation trial of ivuxolimab. Adults with locally advanced or metastatic head and neck squamous cell, hepatocellular, melanoma or renal cell carcinoma were enrolled in the trial. Before TCR sequencing, CD4+ and CD8+ T cells were separately sorted from peripheral blood. Trimmed from V: 4 bases; trimmed from J: 1 base; junction bases lacking a gene match: 6. The CDR3 starts with the cysteine, ends with the phenylalanine, and has 16 residues. Only the CDR3 DNA is retained, 48 bases long and in frame from the first base. From a lookup of the germline V gene, CDR1 and CDR2 are SGHDN and FVKESK.

Genomic DNA was isolated from the sorted cells so that the TCRbeta CDR3 region could be sequenced. TCRbeta CDR3 regions were sequenced using the immunoSEQ Assay. What TCRdb holds here is the immuneACCESS table cut down to in-frame rearrangements. Part of the clones is not present; checked against another copy, under half of the missing clones reflect an unresolved V gene, and the others are unexplained. The sample includes 25,000 to 35,000 clones, with 79% observed a single time. The ten largest clones capture 15% of the sample. Here the sequenced sample was CD4+ or CD8+ T cells sorted from blood, taken in a trial of the OX40 agonist ivuxolimab. This sequence was found in an adult with an advanced solid tumor such as melanoma, head and neck, liver or kidney cancer. The rearrangement joined TRBV14 to TRBJ1-1; a stretch of 10 junction bases matches TRBD1. The nucleotide sequence reads as follows: TGTGCCAGCAGCCCAAGACAGGGGGCGGGGAACACTGAAGCTTTCTTT. Translated, it gives CASSPRQGAGNTEAFF. Outside the CDR3, residues come from the reference TRBV14 and TRBJ1-1 proteins, so the full variable domain is: EAGVTQFPSHSVIEKGQTVTLRCDPISGHDNLYWYRRVMGKEIKFLLHFVKESKQDESGMPNNRFLAERTGGTYSTLKVQPAELEDSGVYFCASSPRQGAGNTEAFFGQGTRLTVV.